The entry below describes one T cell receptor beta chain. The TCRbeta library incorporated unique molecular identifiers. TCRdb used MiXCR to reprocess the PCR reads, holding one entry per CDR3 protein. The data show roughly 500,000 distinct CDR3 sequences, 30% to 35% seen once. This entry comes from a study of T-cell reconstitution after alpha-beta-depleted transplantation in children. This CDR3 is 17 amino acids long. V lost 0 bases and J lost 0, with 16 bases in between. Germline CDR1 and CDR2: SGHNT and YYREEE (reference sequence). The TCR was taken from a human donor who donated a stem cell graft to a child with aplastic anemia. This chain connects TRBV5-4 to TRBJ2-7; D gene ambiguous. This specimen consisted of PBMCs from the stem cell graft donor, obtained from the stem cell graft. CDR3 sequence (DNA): TGTGCCAGCAGCTTGGGACGGACCACCGCTCGCTCCTACGAGCAGTACTTC. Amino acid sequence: CASSLGRTTARSYEQYF.